These 15 T cell receptor beta chains came from one sample sequenced in a study of cytomegalovirus exposure and HLA in healthy donors (dated by TCRdb to 2015 to 2018). The library was made by the immunoSEQ multiplex PCR assay. For the multiplex PCR, a mixture combining 60 forward primers for TCR Vbeta segments and 13 reverse primers for TCR Jbeta segments was used. TCRdb took over this immuneACCESS table, retaining in-frame rearrangements with V and J assigned. Such tables are incomplete; in checked studies, under half of the missing clones stem from an unresolved V gene, and the remainder is unexplained. The sample table records 65,000 to 85,000 clones. The ten top clones hold approximately 1.4% of the sample. The sequencing sample was made of PBMCs. These receptor sequences come from a woman in her sixties in good health and CMV-seronegative.

This CDR3 is CASSDFGEGDTQYF. In DNA, the CDR3 is TGCGCCAGCAGTGATTTTGGGGAGGGTGATACGCAGTATTTT. V is TRBV10-1 and J is TRBJ2-3, with 7 bases lining up with TRBD2. The germline CDR1 and CDR2 sequences are WNHNN and SYGVQD (reference sequence). With 3 bases clipped from V and 6 bases from J, the junction kept 6 bases outside the gene matches. The CDR3 is 14 residues long.

The chain recombines TRBV4-1 with TRBJ2-3, with 8 bases matching TRBD2. This CDR3 region has 16 residues. Trimming took 0 bases from V and 4 from J; bases not matched to a gene: 6. Germline V gene sequence: CDR1 MGHRA, CDR2 YSYEKL. CDR3 in amino acids: CASSQDTGGRADTQYF. In nucleotides, the CDR3 is TGCGCCAGCAGCCAAGACACGGGAGGGAGGGCAGATACGCAGTATTTT.

This chain links TRBV7-6 with TRBJ2-7; 14 bases match TRBD2. Germline CDR1 and CDR2: SGHVS and FNYEAQ. Trimming cost V 5 bases and J 6 bases; bases outside gene matches: 6. CDR3 length: 15 residues. CDR3 sequence (DNA): TGTGCCAGCAGCGCACCGGGACTAGCGGGAGCCGAGCAGTACTTC. It codes for CASSAPGLAGAEQYF.

V and J are TRBV2 and TRBJ2-5, with D possibly TRBD2 on 6 matching bases. Trimming took 5 bases from V and 5 from J, leaving 15 bases between them. The CDR3 consists of 14 residues. The germline V gene encodes CDR1 SNHLY and CDR2 FYNNEI. This CDR3 reads CASSLSPSGETQYF. As DNA, the CDR3 is TGTGCCAGCAGTTTATCCCCCAGCGGGGAGACCCAGTACTTC.

This sequence joins TRBV28 and TRBJ2-7; TRBD1 might be the D (6 bases). V was pared by 2 bases and J by 3 bases, with 11 bases between. From germline, CDR1 is MDHEN and CDR2 SYDVKM. CDR3 size: 14 residues. In DNA form, the CDR3 reads TGTGCCAGCAGTTTAAGGGACACCTACTACGAGCAGTACTTC. Its translation: CASSLRDTYYEQYF.

The chain links TRBV28 to TRBJ2-7, with TRBD1 matching over 7 bases. J gave up 5 bases and V 6 bases, and 4 bases lay outside the gene matches. CDR1 and CDR2 (germline): MDHEN, SYDVKM. The CDR3 spans 12 residues. CDR3 amino acids: CASRGQNHEQYF. The CDR3 DNA sequence: TGTGCCAGCAGGGGACAGAACCACGAGCAGTACTTC.

V and J are TRBV29-1 and TRBJ2-3; no definite D call. Germline V CDR1 and CDR2: SQVTM, ANQGSEA. V lost 3 bases, J lost 2 bases, and 3 bases lay in between. The length of the CDR3 is 11 residues. CDR3 protein: CSVDHTDTQYF. CDR3 bases: TGCAGCGTTGACCACACAGATACGCAGTATTTT.

V usage is TRBV11-2 and J usage is TRBJ2-1; 12 bases are a match to TRBD1. CDR3 length equals 16 residues. Looked up from germline, CDR1 is SGHAT and CDR2 is FQNNGV. Losses at the gene ends were 4 bases for V and 3 bases for J; bases not matched to a gene: 4. This CDR3 reads CASSSGTGGGYNEQFF. CDR3 in DNA: TGTGCCAGCAGCTCGGGGACAGGGGGCGGCTACAATGAGCAGTTCTTC.

The chain combines TRBV5-1 with TRBJ2-1, with 7 bases matching TRBD2. The CDR3 totals 17 residues. CDR1 SGHRS and CDR2 YFSETQ come from the germline V gene. J lost 0 bases, V lost 0 bases, and 6 bases had no gene match. CDR3 DNA sequence: TGCGCCAGCAGCTTGGATTTAGCGGGCAGCTCCTACAATGAGCAGTTCTTC. Amino acids: CASSLDLAGSSYNEQFF.

This chain uses TRBV18 with TRBJ1-3, with D perhaps TRBD1 (5 bases). Germline V gives CDR1 KGHSH, CDR2 LQKENI. Deletions cut 2 bases from V and 9 bases from J, with 17 bases between. This CDR3 is built from 15 residues. The CDR3 DNA sequence: TGTGCCAGCTCACCATCGGAGGGCCCGGGGGGCACCATATATTTT. Translating gives CASSPSEGPGGTIYF.

This chain connects TRBV19 to TRBJ2-1, with TRBD2 matching 11 bases. The J segment lost 4 bases and the V segment lost 7 bases, leaving 9 bases of the junction unmatched. This CDR3 is 16 amino acids long. In germline, CDR1 is LNHDA, CDR2 SQIVND (reference sequence). The CDR3 DNA reads TGTGCCAGTACGGGGGTAGCGGGAGGGAAATACAATGAGCAGTTCTTC. Translated: CASTGVAGGKYNEQFF.

This chain joins TRBV6-1 and TRBJ1-5; 9 nucleotides match TRBD1. Trimming removed 5 bases from V and 7 bases from J; junction bases left unmatched: 6. The CDR3 covers 14 residues. Germline V CDR1 and CDR2: MNHNS, SASEGT. The CDR3 loop is CASSQQGARQPQHF. In nucleotides, the CDR3 is TGTGCCAGCAGTCAACAGGGGGCACGGCAGCCCCAGCATTTT.

The genes are TRBV10-2 and TRBJ2-7; TRBD2 aligns across 7 bases. The CDR3 sequence is 14 residues long. The junction had 2 bases not matched to a gene; V was cut back by 0 bases and J by 3 bases. The germline V gene encodes CDR1 WSHSY and CDR2 SAAADI. The CDR3 here is CASSESPSGYEQYF. In nucleotides, the CDR3 is TGCGCCAGCAGTGAGTCCCCTAGCGGCTACGAGCAGTACTTC.

The chain links TRBV28 to TRBJ2-1; D gene uncertain. Germline CDR1 reads MDHEN; CDR2 reads SYDVKM. V shed 0 bases and J shed 10 bases, with 4 bases lying between them. The CDR3 consists of 11 residues. The CDR3 DNA sequence: TGTGCCAGCAGTTTATGGGAGGAGCAGTTCTTC. The encoded protein is CASSLWEEQFF.

J is TRBJ2-5 and V is TRBV9; the match to TRBD2 covers 7 bases. This CDR3 contains 15 residues. CDR1 SGDLS and CDR2 YYNGEE come from the germline V gene. V trimming: 3 bases; J trimming: 5 bases; junction bases outside the gene matches: 10. The CDR3 reads CASSASSGVGETQYF. CDR3 nucleotide sequence: TGTGCCAGCAGCGCCTCTAGCGGCGTCGGGGAGACCCAGTACTTC. Full variable domain (rest looked up from reference TRBV9 and TRBJ2-5): DSGVTQTPKHLITATGQRVTLRCSPRSGDLSVYWYQQSLDQGLQFLIQYYNGEERAKGNILERFSAQQFPDLHSELNLSSLELGDSALYFCASSASSGVGETQYFGPGTRLLVL.